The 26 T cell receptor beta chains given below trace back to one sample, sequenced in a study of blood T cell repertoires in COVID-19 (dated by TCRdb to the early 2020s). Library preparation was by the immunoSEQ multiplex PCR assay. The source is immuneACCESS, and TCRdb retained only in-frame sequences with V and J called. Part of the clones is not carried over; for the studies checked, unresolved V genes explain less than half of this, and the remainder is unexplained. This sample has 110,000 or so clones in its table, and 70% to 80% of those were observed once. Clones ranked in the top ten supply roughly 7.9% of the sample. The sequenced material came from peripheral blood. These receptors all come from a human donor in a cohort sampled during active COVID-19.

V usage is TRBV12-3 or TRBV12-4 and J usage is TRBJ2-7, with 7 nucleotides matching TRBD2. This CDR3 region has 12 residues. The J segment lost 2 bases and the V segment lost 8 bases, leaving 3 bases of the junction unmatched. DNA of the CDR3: TGTGCCAGCTCAGCGGGACCCTACGAGCAGTACTTC. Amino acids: CASSAGPYEQYF.

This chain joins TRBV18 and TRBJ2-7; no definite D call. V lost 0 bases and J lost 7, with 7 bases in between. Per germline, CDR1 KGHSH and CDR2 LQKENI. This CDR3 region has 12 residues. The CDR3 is CASSPPRREQYF. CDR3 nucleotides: TGTGCCAGCTCACCACCGAGGAGAGAGCAGTACTTC.

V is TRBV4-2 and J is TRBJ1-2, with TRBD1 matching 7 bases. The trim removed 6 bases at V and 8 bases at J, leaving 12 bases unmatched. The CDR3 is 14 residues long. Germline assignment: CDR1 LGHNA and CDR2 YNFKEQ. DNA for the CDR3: TGTGCCAGCAGGGCGGACAGGCCTCTAGCCGGCTACACCTTC. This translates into CASRADRPLAGYTF.

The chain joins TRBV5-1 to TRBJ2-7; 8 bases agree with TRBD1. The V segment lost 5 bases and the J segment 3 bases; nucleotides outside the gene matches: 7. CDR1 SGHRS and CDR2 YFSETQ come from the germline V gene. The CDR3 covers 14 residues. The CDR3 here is CASRTGQDNYEQYF. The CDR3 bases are TGCGCCAGCAGGACGGGACAGGACAACTACGAGCAGTACTTC.

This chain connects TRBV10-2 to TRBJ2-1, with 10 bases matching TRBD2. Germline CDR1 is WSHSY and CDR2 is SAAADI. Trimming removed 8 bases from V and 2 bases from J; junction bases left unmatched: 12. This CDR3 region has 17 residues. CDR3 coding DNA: TGCGCCAGCTATCGGACTAGCGGACATGGGACCTACAATGAGCAGTTCTTC. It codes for CASYRTSGHGTYNEQFF.

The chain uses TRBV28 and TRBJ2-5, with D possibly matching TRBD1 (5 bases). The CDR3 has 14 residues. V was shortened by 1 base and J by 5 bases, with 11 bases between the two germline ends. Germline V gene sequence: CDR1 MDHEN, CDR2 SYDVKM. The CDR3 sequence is CASSLYSRAETQYF. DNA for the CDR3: TGTGCCAGCAGTTTATATTCCAGGGCGGAGACCCAGTACTTC.

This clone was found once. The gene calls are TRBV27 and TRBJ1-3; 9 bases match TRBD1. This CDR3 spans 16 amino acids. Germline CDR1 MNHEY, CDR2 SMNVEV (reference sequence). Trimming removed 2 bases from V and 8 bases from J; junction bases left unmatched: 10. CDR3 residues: CASSLTPGQGGHTIYF. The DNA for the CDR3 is TGTGCCAGCAGTTTAACCCCGGGACAGGGCGGGCACACCATATATTTT.

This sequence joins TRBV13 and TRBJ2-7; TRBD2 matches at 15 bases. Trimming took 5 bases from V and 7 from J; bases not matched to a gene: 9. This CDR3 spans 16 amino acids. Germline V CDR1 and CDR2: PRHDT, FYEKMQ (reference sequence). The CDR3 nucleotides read TGTGCCAGCAGCCCGTTATGGACTAGCGGGAGGGGTGAGCAGTACTTC. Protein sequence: CASSPLWTSGRGEQYF.

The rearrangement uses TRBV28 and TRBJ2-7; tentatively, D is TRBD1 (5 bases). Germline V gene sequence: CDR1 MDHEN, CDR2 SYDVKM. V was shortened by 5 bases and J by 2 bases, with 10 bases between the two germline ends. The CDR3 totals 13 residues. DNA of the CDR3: TGTGCCAGCAGTGACAGCGTTACCTACGAGCAGTACTTC. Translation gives CASSDSVTYEQYF. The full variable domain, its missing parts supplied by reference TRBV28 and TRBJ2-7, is DVKVTQSSRYLVKRTGEKVFLECVQDMDHENMFWYRQDPGLGLRLIYFSYDVKMKEKGDIPEGYSVSREKKERFSLILESASTNQTSMYLCASSDSVTYEQYFGPGTRLTVT.

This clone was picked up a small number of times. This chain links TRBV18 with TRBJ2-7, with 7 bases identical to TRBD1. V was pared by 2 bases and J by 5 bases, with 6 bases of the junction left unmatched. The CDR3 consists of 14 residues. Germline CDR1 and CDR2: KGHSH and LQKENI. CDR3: CASSPTTGFNEQYF. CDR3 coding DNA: TGTGCCAGCTCACCAACGACAGGGTTCAACGAGCAGTACTTC.

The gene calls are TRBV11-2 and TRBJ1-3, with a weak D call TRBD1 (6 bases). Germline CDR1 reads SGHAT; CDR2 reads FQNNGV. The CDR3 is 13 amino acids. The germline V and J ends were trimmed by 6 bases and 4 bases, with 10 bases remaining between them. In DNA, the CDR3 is TGTGCCAGCAGGAAGGGGGACGGAAACACCATATATTTT. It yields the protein CASRKGDGNTIYF.

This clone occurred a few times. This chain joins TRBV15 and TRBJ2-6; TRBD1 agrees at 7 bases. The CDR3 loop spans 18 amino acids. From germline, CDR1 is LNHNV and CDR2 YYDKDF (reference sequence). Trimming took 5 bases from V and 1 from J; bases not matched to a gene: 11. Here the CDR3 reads CATSRTHEQGSGANVLTF. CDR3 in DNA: TGTGCCACCAGCCGGACACATGAACAGGGGTCTGGGGCCAACGTCCTGACTTTC.

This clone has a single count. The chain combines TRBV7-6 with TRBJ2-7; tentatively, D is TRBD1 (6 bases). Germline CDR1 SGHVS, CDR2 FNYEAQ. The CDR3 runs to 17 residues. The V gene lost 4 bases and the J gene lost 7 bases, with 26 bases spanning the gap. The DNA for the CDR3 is TGTGCCAGCAGCTCCCGGGGCCTGGACAGCCTTGATGGGGAGCAGTACTTC. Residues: CASSSRGLDSLDGEQYF.

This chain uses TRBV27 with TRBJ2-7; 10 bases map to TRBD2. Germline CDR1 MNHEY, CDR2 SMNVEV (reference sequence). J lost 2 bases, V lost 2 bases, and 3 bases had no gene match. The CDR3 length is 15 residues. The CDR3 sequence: CASSLTSGGAYEQYF. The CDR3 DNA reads TGTGCCAGCAGTTTAACCAGCGGGGGGGCCTACGAGCAGTACTTC.

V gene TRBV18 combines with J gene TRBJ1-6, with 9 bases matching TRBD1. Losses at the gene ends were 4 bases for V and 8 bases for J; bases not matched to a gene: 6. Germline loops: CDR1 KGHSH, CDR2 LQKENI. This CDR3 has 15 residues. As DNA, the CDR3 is TGTGCCAGCTCACTAACGACAGGGGGGGATTCACCCCTCCACTTT. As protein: CASSLTTGGDSPLHF.

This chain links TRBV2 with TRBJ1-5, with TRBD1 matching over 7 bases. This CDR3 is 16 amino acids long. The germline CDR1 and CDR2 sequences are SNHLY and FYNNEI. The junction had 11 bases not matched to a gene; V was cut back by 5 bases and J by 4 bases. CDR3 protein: CASSPPVPGGNQPQHF. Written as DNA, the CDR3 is TGTGCCAGCAGTCCTCCCGTACCAGGGGGGAATCAGCCCCAGCATTTT.

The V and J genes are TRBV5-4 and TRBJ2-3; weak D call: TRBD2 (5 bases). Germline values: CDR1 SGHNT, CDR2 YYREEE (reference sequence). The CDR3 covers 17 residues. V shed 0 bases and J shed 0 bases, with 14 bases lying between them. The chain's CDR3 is CASSLAARVTSTDTQYF. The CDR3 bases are TGTGCCAGCAGCTTGGCCGCGCGGGTAACTAGCACAGATACGCAGTATTTT.

The CDR3 loop reads CASSDRGSSGANVLTF. The CDR3 DNA sequence: TGTGCCAGCAGCGACAGGGGTAGTTCTGGGGCCAACGTCCTGACTTTC. This rearrangement joins TRBV28 to TRBJ2-6; 8 bases line up with TRBD1. The trim removed 6 bases at V and 1 base at J, leaving 5 bases unmatched. Per germline, CDR1 MDHEN and CDR2 SYDVKM. This CDR3 region has 16 residues.

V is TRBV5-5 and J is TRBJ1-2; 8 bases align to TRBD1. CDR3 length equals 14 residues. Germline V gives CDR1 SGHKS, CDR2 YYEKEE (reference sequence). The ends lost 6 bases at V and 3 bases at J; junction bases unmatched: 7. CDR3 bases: TGTGCCAGCACCACGGACAGGGTTGACTATGGCTACACCTTC. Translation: CASTTDRVDYGYTF.

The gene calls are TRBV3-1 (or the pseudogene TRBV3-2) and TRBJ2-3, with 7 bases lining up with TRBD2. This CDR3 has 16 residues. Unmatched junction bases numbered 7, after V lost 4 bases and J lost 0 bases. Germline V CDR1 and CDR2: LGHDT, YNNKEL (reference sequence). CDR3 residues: CASSPTSDPSTDTQYF. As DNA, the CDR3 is TGTGCCAGCAGCCCCACTAGCGACCCTAGCACAGATACGCAGTATTTT.

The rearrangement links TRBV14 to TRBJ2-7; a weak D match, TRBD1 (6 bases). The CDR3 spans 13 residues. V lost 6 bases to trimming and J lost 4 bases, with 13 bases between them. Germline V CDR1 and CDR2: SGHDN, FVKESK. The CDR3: CASSRQVSYEQYF. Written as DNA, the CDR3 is TGTGCCAGCAGTCGACAGGTCTCGTACGAGCAGTACTTC.

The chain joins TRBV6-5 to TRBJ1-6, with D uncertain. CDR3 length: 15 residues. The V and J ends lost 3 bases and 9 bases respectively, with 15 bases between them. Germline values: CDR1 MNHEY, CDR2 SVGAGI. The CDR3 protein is CASSYGSPRGSPLHF. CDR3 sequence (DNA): TGTGCCAGCAGTTATGGGTCCCCTCGGGGTTCACCCCTCCACTTT.

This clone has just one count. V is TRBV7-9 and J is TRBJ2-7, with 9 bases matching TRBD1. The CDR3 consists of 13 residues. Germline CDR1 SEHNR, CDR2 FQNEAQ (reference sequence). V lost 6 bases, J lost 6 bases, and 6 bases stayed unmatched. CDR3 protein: CASSRTGGVEQYF. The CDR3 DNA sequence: TGTGCCAGCAGTCGAACAGGGGGCGTCGAGCAGTACTTC.

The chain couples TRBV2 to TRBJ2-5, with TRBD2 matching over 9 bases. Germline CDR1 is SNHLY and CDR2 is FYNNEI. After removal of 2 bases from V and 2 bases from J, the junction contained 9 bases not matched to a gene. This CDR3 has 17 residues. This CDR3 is CASSEWGGAGGQETQYF. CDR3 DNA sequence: TGTGCCAGCAGTGAATGGGGAGGCGCGGGAGGGCAAGAGACCCAGTACTTC. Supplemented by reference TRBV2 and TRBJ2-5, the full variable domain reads EPEVTQTPSHQVTQMGQEVILRCVPISNHLYFYWYRQILGQKVEFLVSFYNNEISEKSEIFDDQFSVERPDGSNFTLKIRSTKLEDSAMYFCASSEWGGAGGQETQYFGPGTRLLVL.

CDR3 region: CASSVGTGVSEQYF. The DNA of the CDR3 is TGTGCCAGCAGCGTCGGGACAGGGGTTAGCGAGCAGTACTTC. The chain carries TRBV9 and TRBJ2-7; 10 bases align to TRBD1. The V segment lost 2 bases and the J segment 6 bases; nucleotides outside the gene matches: 5. This CDR3 comprises 14 residues. Germline assignment: CDR1 SGDLS and CDR2 YYNGEE.

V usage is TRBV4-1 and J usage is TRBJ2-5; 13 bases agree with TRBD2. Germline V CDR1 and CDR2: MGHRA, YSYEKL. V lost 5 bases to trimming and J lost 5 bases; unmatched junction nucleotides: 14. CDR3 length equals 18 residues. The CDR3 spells CASSTHLVGLAGVETQYF. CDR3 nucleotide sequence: TGCGCCAGCAGCACTCACCTGGTAGGACTAGCGGGAGTTGAGACCCAGTACTTC.